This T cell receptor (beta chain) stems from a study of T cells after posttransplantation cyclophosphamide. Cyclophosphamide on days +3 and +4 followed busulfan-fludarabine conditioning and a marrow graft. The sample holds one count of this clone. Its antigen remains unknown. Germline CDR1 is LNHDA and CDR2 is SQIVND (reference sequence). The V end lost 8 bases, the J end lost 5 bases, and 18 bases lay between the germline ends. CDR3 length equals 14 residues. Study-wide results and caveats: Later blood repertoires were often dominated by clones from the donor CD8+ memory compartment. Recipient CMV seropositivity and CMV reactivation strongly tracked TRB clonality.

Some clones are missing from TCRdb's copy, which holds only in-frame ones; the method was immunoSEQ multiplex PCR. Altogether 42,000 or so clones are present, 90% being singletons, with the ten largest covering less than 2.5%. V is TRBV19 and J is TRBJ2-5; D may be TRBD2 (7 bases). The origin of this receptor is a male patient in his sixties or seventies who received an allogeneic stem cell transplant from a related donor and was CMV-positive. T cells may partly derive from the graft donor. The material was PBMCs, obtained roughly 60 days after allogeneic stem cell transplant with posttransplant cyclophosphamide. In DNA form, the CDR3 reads TGTGCCAGTTCCGGCGGGGGCGACGTCGAGACCCAGTACTTC. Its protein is CASSGGGDVETQYF.